These T cell receptor beta chains were read from a single sample in a study of shared clonotypes between healthy human individuals. Some clones are missing from TCRdb's copy, which holds only in-frame ones; the method was immunoSEQ multiplex PCR. The table includes 1.5 million to 2.5 million clones, about 95% detected once. Sequencing was performed on naive CD8+ T cells sorted from blood. The receptors derive from a man aged 18-30 years in good health. Both conserved end residues are part of each CDR3. The D gene is left open where the match is weak. A clone size is listed for some rows: how often the clone was seen (once, few, many), or a class if it is expanded.

TRBJ2-1 . TRBV27 . TGTGCCAGCAGTTTAACAGGGTATGAGCAGTTCTTC CASSLTGYEQFF
TRBJ2-3 . TRBV7-9 . TGTGCCAGCAGCTCGTCGACTAACGCGGATACGCAGTATTTT CASSSSTNADTQYF
TRBJ1-2 . TRBV6-5 TRBD1 TGTGCCAGCAGTTACGTGAGGGGGCTTGGCTATGGCTACACCTTC CASSYVRGLGYGYTF
TRBJ1-3 . TRBV9 . TGTGCCAGCAGCGTAGCCCCAAAAGACGTGGGCAGCCGAGGAAACACCATATATTTT CASSVAPKDVGSRGNTIYF
TRBJ1-4 once TRBV4-1 . TGCGCCAGCAGCCAAGAGGGGGCGGGAACTAATGAAAAACTGTTTTTT CASSQEGAGTNEKLFF
TRBJ1-2 . TRBV7-2 TRBD1 TGTGCCAGCAGCTTAGCGGTTGGGGACAGATCCTATGGCTACACCTTC CASSLAVGDRSYGYTF
TRBJ1-2 . TRBV7-9 . TGTGCCAGCAGCTTAGCTGGCGGGGTAGGAGGCTACACCTTC CASSLAGGVGGYTF
TRBJ1-1 . TRBV28 . TGTGCCAGCAGCTCCCGGGATGCTAGTGAAGCTTTCTTT CASSSRDASEAFF
TRBJ2-2 . TRBV6-1 . TGTGCCAGCAGTGACTACGGTACGAACACCGGGGAGCTGTTTTTT CASSDYGTNTGELFF
TRBJ2-1 . TRBV9 . TGTGCCAGCAGCGTAGGGGGTGTTAGGAATGAGCAGTTCTTC CASSVGGVRNEQFF
TRBJ2-5 . TRBV29-1 TRBD1 TGCAGCGTTGAATACGGTGAGGCCCGACAGGGAGAGACCCAGTACTTC CSVEYGEARQGETQYF
TRBJ2-7 . TRBV4-3 TRBD2 TGCGCCAGCAGCCAAGGGGAGGCAGCGGGATCCGGCGAGCAGTACTTC CASSQGEAAGSGEQYF
TRBJ2-1 . TRBV6-5 . TGTGCCAGCAGTTTGGGGGCGCGGGGGCCCAATGAGCAGTTCTTC CASSLGARGPNEQFF
TRBJ2-7 . TRBV11-2 . TGTGCCAGCAGCTCCCGGAGGGTGGGGATCTACGAGCAGTACTTC CASSSRRVGIYEQYF
TRBJ2-5 . TRBV7-9 . TGTGCCAGTACCGGTCCGTCCCAAGAGACCCAGTACTTC CASTGPSQETQYF
TRBJ2-7 . TRBV5-4 . TGTGCCAGCAGCTCGGGGGACTACGAGCAGTACTTC CASSSGDYEQYF
TRBJ2-3 . TRBV27 . TGTGCCAGCAGCCGCGTCCTGGTGATGGGGGTGGCAGATACGCAGTATTTT CASSRVLVMGVADTQYF